Reported below is one T cell receptor beta chain. Clones were sequenced by immunoSEQ multiplex PCR, and TCRdb holds only the in-frame ones, with some missing. The sample comprises around 1.4 million clones, approximately 98.5% of which are singletons, and 0.36% rests with the top ten. Donors, healthy HIV-negative adults, lacked recent acute infections or vaccinations. Partitioning of CD4+ cells yielded a CD45RA+ naive subset and a CD45RA-negative memory subset. The data originate from a study of shared clonotypes between healthy human individuals. Trimming took 6 bases from V and 6 from J; bases not matched to a gene: 13. Germline lookup yields CDR1 SQVTM and CDR2 ANQGSEA. The CDR3 length is 14 residues.

This receptor was taken from a man under 40 in good health. The sample consisted of naive CD4+ T cells sorted from blood. Subset of the sample: CD45RA+ positively selected. The V and J genes are TRBV29-1 and TRBJ2-7, with TRBD1 identical over 8 bases. This CDR3 is CSVRQGTWDSEQYF. CDR3 coding DNA: TGCAGCGTCAGACAGGGGACGTGGGATAGCGAGCAGTACTTC.